These T cell receptor beta chains were read from a single sample in a study of blood T cell repertoires in COVID-19. Assay used: immunoSEQ multiplex PCR; TCRdb lists only in-frame clones, some missing. Of 55,000 to 65,000 clones detected, about nine tenths appear once; the ten largest clones hold around an eighth. The sample was peripheral blood. Receptors were obtained from a woman in her sixties or seventies with active COVID-19. The CDR3 runs from the conserved cysteine through the conserved F or W. The order of the fields is V gene, J gene, clone size, D gene, CDR3 protein, CDR3 DNA. D genes are given only for firm matches. Size tells how often a clone was seen (once, few, many) or the class of an expanded clone, and some rows leave it out.

TRBV7-2	TRBJ2-1	.	.	CASSLTSSREVYNEQFF	TGTGCCAGCAGCCTAACCTCGTCCCGAGAGGTCTACAATGAGCAGTTCTTC
TRBV5-8	TRBJ1-2	few	.	CASRLDIYGYTF	TGTGCCAGCAGACTTGACATATATGGCTACACCTTC
TRBV7-3	TRBJ2-7	.	.	CASSLTAAGELYEQYF	TGTGCCAGCAGCTTAACGGCGGCAGGGGAGCTCTACGAGCAGTACTTC
TRBV5-1	TRBJ2-2	.	.	CASGVRTDYGTGELFF	TGCGCCAGCGGGGTAAGGACAGACTATGGGACCGGGGAGCTGTTTTTT
TRBV5-1	TRBJ2-3	.	TRBD2	CASSSGLAGGRESTDTQYF	TGCGCCAGCAGCTCCGGACTAGCGGGGGGGAGAGAGAGCACAGATACGCAGTATTTT
TRBV7-2	TRBJ2-2	.	.	CASSLQGGNTGELFF	TGTGCCAGCAGCTTACAGGGCGGGAACACCGGGGAGCTGTTTTTT
TRBV7-9	TRBJ2-2	.	TRBD2	CASSLAQGLAVTGELFF	TGTGCCAGCAGCTTAGCGCAAGGACTAGCGGTCACCGGGGAGCTGTTTTTT
TRBV9	TRBJ2-1	.	TRBD2	CASSVDISGGDNEQFF	TGTGCCAGCAGCGTAGACATTAGCGGGGGGGACAATGAGCAGTTCTTC
TRBV27	TRBJ1-2	once	.	CASSSLLGAGGVTANYGYTF	TGTGCCAGCAGTTCCCTACTAGGTGCGGGCGGAGTGACTGCTAACTATGGCTACACCTTC
TRBV7-2	TRBJ1-6	.	TRBD1	CASSLRQGNSPLHF	TGTGCCAGCAGCCTCAGACAGGGTAATTCACCCCTCCACTTT
TRBV29-1	TRBJ1-2	.	.	CSVRDETVLSNYGYTF	TGCAGCGTTAGGGATGAGACAGTGCTGAGCAACTATGGCTACACCTTC
TRBV4-2	TRBJ1-3	once	.	CASSQEQTGNTIYF	TGTGCCAGCAGCCAAGAACAAACTGGAAACACCATATATTTT
TRBV6-5	TRBJ1-1	.	.	CASSPLRLSNTEAFF	TGTGCCAGCAGTCCACTACGGTTAAGCAACACTGAAGCTTTCTTT
TRBV2	TRBJ1-2	.	.	CASTPQLGVGYGYTF	TGTGCCAGCACCCCGCAGTTAGGGGTCGGCTATGGCTACACCTTC
TRBV7-9	TRBJ2-1	.	.	CASSLERGTNNEQFF	TGTGCCAGCAGCTTGGAACGGGGTACTAACAATGAGCAGTTCTTC
TRBV7-2	TRBJ2-3	.	TRBD2	CASSLASGEAMTQYF	TGTGCCAGCAGCTTAGCTAGCGGGGAGGCTATGACGCAGTATTTT
TRBV14	TRBJ2-3	.	.	CASSQDLGLTDTQYF	TGTGCCAGCAGCCAAGATTTGGGGCTCACAGATACGCAGTATTTT
TRBV7-6	TRBJ2-3	.	.	CASSLGQRTDTQYF	TGTGCCAGCAGCTTAGGACAGCGCACAGATACGCAGTATTTT
TRBV3-1/TRBV3-2	TRBJ2-3	once	TRBD2	CASSKLAGPSTDTQYF	TGTGCCAGCAGCAAATTAGCGGGGCCTAGCACAGATACGCAGTATTTT
TRBV14	TRBJ1-2	.	.	CASSQQTNYGYTF	TGTGCCAGCAGCCAACAGACTAACTATGGCTACACCTTC
TRBV9	TRBJ2-1	.	.	CASSVAGRAGDEQFF	TGTGCCAGCAGCGTAGCAGGAAGGGCAGGGGATGAGCAGTTCTTC
TRBV5-1	TRBJ1-1	.	TRBD1	CASGADRDGEAFF	TGCGCCAGCGGGGCCGACAGGGATGGTGAAGCTTTCTTT
TRBV6-6	TRBJ1-2	.	TRBD1	CASTPATGVVGYTF	TGTGCCAGCACTCCGGCGACAGGGGTGGTTGGCTACACCTTC
TRBV24-1	TRBJ2-1	.	TRBD2	CATSARPSAGGTYNEQFF	TGTGCCACCAGTGCTCGCCCCTCAGCGGGGGGTACCTACAATGAGCAGTTCTTC